The following is a T cell receptor (beta chain) sequence with its context. Antigen: not known. Sample time point: newly diagnosed GD, antithyroid drugs for less than 3 months. PBMC RNA served as the TCR library source. Construction of TCR beta libraries relied on iRepertoire HTBI primers and on Arm-PCR targeting CDR3 regions. TCRdb reprocessed the multiplex PCR reads via MiXCR and lists one record per CDR3 protein. Here the sample spans approximately 400,000 distinct CDR3 sequences, about 15% being singletons. This CDR3 region has 13 residues. The V end was cut by 4 bases, the J end by 9 bases, with 16 bases between. In germline, CDR1 is SQVTM, CDR2 ANQGSEA. The data derive from a study of regulatory T cells in long-lasting Graves disease. Study conclusions and caveats: Shared public clonotypes totalled over 2,500 in persistent patients, compared with around 930 in new patients.

The same data also contributed to another study, on T cells in Graves' hyperthyroidism and ophthalmopathy. That report notes: Across 18 months, stable Graves' hyperthyroidism was marked by no progression to ophthalmopathy. Orbital computed tomography and thyroid ultrasound, together with serum TRAb and thyroxine and clinical symptoms, were used for diagnoses.

The sequence came from a woman aged 30 to 39 with Graves disease. The material sequenced was peripheral blood mononuclear cells (PBMCs), taken at new diagnosis, from a patient treated with antithyroid drugs. V usage is TRBV29-1 and J usage is TRBJ2-1, with a possible D match to TRBD1 (5 bases). CDR3 bases: TGCAGCGTTGTTATAGGGGCTGTGGGTGAGCAGTTCTTC. Amino acid sequence: CSVVIGAVGEQFF.